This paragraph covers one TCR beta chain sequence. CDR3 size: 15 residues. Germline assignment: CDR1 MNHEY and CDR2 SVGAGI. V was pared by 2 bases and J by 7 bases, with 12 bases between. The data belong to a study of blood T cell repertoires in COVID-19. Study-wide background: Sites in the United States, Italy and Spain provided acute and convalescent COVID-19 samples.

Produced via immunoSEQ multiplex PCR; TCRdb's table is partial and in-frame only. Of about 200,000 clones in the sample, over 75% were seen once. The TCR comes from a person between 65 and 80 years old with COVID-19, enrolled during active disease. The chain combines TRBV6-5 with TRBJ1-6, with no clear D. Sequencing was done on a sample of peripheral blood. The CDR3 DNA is TGTGCCAGCAGTTACGGACTCTCGCCCAATTCACCCCTCCACTTT. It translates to CASSYGLSPNSPLHF.